This T cell receptor (beta chain) derives from a study of CD8+ T cells in alopecia areata. Overall study: The drug, tofacitinib, lasted 6 to 18 months, followed by 6 months off drug.

Deletions cut 3 bases from V and 2 bases from J, with 10 bases between. In germline, CDR1 is MGHDK, CDR2 SYGVNS. There are 14 residues in the CDR3. Remarks on this clone: The target antigen is unknown.

Study-wide points: Normal skin's resident alphabeta T cells are also sequenced in scalp samples.

After isolation, RNA underwent reverse transcription to generate cDNA as the sequencing template. The repertoire was sequenced with immunoSEQ multiplex PCR; TCRdb's copy has only in-frame clones and lacks some. The table includes 65,000 to 70,000 clones, 50% to 75% detected once. The chain has TRBV25-1 and TRBJ1-2, with unresolved D. Material: CD8+ T cells sorted from blood, obtained at week 0. The sequence derives from a human donor with alopecia areata. CDR3 sequence (DNA): TGTGCCAGCAGTGATGACATCCCCAACTATGGCTACACCTTC. Its protein is CASSDDIPNYGYTF.